These 17 T cell receptor beta chains were all obtained from the same sample, sequenced in a study of T cell responses to AZD1222 COVID-19 vaccine. Assay: immunoSEQ multiplex PCR; the TCRdb copy retains only in-frame clones and omits some. The sample contains 75,000 to 100,000 clones, around 91% of which appear only once. Sequencing used peripheral blood, obtained on day 0 of AZD1222 vaccination. The receptor source for this set is an adult in good health.

CDR3 sequence reads: CASSVGTSFEQYF. The CDR3 coding sequence is TGTGCCAGCAGCGTAGGGACTAGCTTCGAGCAGTACTTC. This chain links TRBV9 with TRBJ2-7; the match to TRBD2 covers 8 bases. J gave up 6 bases and V 0 bases, and 2 bases lay outside the gene matches. There are 13 residues in the CDR3. Looked up from germline, CDR1 is SGDLS and CDR2 is YYNGEE.

This clone was seen a handful of times. The CDR3 region is CATSGWADTQYF. CDR3 nucleotides: TGTGCCACCAGTGGTTGGGCAGATACGCAGTATTTT. The chain recombines TRBV24-1 with TRBJ2-3; no definite D call. The germline V gene has CDR1 KGHDR and CDR2 SFDVKD. The CDR3 length is 12 residues. The ends were cut back, 5 bases at V and 4 bases at J, with 6 bases in the middle.

The rearrangement uses TRBV4-1 and TRBJ1-5; TRBD1 matches at 7 bases. The CDR3 has 18 amino acids. Unmatched junction bases numbered 14, after V lost 6 bases and J lost 0 bases. The germline V gene has CDR1 MGHRA and CDR2 YSYEKL. CDR3 DNA sequence: TGCGCCAGCAGTGACAGGGTTTCCACACTTGATAGCAATCAGCCCCAGCATTTT. Protein: CASSDRVSTLDSNQPQHF.

This chain uses TRBV2 with TRBJ1-5, with 10 bases identical to TRBD1. The V gene's germline CDR1 is SNHLY and CDR2 FYNNEI. The CDR3 is made up of 18 amino acids. The ends lost 3 bases at V and 3 bases at J; junction bases unmatched: 11. CDR3 nucleotides: TGTGCCAGCAGTGACCCGACAGGGGGCTTGAGTTACAATCAGCCCCAGCATTTT. It yields the protein CASSDPTGGLSYNQPQHF.

This clone was observed once. The V gene is TRBV11-2, the J gene TRBJ2-7; no clear D. The germline V gene encodes CDR1 SGHAT and CDR2 FQNNGV. Trimming cost V 1 base and J 0 bases, with 10 bases left between them. The CDR3 is 15 residues long. This chain's CDR3 is CASSLVMSPSYEQYF. CDR3 bases: TGTGCCAGCAGCTTAGTTATGTCGCCCTCCTACGAGCAGTACTTC.

The chain employs TRBV18 and TRBJ2-3; perhaps D is TRBD1 or TRBD2 (5 bases each). The CDR3 length is 16 residues. The V and J ends lost 2 bases and 4 bases respectively, with 16 bases between them. The germline CDR1 and CDR2 sequences are KGHSH and LQKENI. The CDR3 DNA sequence: TGTGCCAGCTCACCATTTAATTCACAGGAGGCAGATACGCAGTATTTT. Translating gives CASSPFNSQEADTQYF.

The chain joins TRBV6-2 or TRBV6-3 to TRBJ2-5, with 8 bases fitting TRBD2. CDR1 and CDR2 (germline): MNHEY, SVGEGT. The CDR3 runs to 15 residues. V lost 5 bases, J lost 3 bases, and 8 bases stayed unmatched. DNA for the CDR3: TGTGCCAGCAGTCCCGGACTAGCTTCGAAAGAGACCCAGTACTTC. Translation gives CASSPGLASKETQYF.

The rearrangement links TRBV5-8 to TRBJ1-1, with a tentative D call TRBD1 (6 bases). This CDR3 region has 14 residues. Germline V lookup: CDR1 SGHTS, CDR2 YDEGEE. The ends were cut back, 4 bases at V and 0 bases at J, with 10 bases in the middle. The CDR3 bases are TGTGCCAGCAGCGGAGGACAGTTGAACACTGAAGCTTTCTTT. Amino acid sequence: CASSGGQLNTEAFF.

Only one count was recorded for this clone. The rearrangement joins TRBV6-1 to TRBJ2-7; 8 bases map to TRBD1. V lost 4 bases and J lost 2; bases outside the gene matches: 10. Germline CDR1 is MNHNS and CDR2 is SASEGT. The CDR3 is 16 amino acids. Here the CDR3 DNA reads TGTGCCAGCAGTGCGAACCCGACAGGGGTCCCCTACGAGCAGTACTTC. Amino acid sequence: CASSANPTGVPYEQYF.

This chain links TRBV6-5 with TRBJ1-5; D possibly corresponds to TRBD1 (6 bases). The CDR3 covers 15 residues. Germline CDR1 and CDR2: MNHEY and SVGAGI. Trimming left V 6 bases short and J 0 bases short, with 12 bases between. The CDR3 reads CASSQDRASNQPQHF. Here the CDR3 DNA reads TGTGCCAGCAGCCAGGACAGAGCTAGCAATCAGCCCCAGCATTTT.

Of note for this clone: A much larger clone differs by one base, so this may be a read error. This chain uses TRBV7-9 with TRBJ2-7, with 8 bases identical to TRBD1. The CDR3 contains 14 residues. Germline lookup yields CDR1 SEHNR and CDR2 FQNEAQ (reference sequence). With V trimmed by 1 base and J by 2 bases, 1 base remained unmatched. CDR3 in amino acids: CASSLGTGTYEQYF. The DNA for the CDR3 is TGTGCCAGCAGCTTAGGGACAGGGACCTACGAGCAGTACTTC.

V and J are TRBV18 and TRBJ1-1, with D uncertain. The V end was cut by 3 bases, the J end by 2 bases, with 10 bases between. The CDR3 extends over 14 amino acids. Germline values: CDR1 KGHSH, CDR2 LQKENI. The CDR3 region is CASSPIDGNTEAFF. The CDR3 DNA sequence: TGTGCCAGCTCACCGATAGACGGCAACACTGAAGCTTTCTTT.

The CDR3, as DNA: TGTGCCAGCAGTGAAGTCCAGACAGGACGGGAGACCCAGTACTTC. Protein product: CASSEVQTGRETQYF. The chain is built from TRBV6-1 and TRBJ2-5, with D possibly matching TRBD1 (6 bases). The V end was cut by 1 base, the J end by 5 bases, with 14 bases between. This CDR3 spans 15 amino acids. The germline V gene encodes CDR1 MNHNS and CDR2 SASEGT.

This chain uses TRBV7-9 with TRBJ1-2; D is unclear. The germline V gene has CDR1 SEHNR and CDR2 FQNEAQ (reference sequence). V was trimmed by 2 bases and J by 7 bases, leaving 17 bases between them. The CDR3 consists of 15 residues. This chain's CDR3 is CASSLSPDLGSGYTF. In DNA form, the CDR3 reads TGTGCCAGCAGCTTATCCCCGGATCTTGGGTCTGGCTACACCTTC.

The chain links TRBV11-3 to TRBJ2-1, with 12 positions matching TRBD2. CDR3 length: 17 residues. Germline trimming cut 2 bases from V and 5 bases from J; bases unmatched to any gene: 7. Looked up from germline, CDR1 is SGHNT and CDR2 is YENEEA. The CDR3 region has the DNA TGTGCCAGCAGCTTACGGTCTAGCGGGGGGGTGGACAATGAGCAGTTCTTC. It is translated as CASSLRSSGGVDNEQFF.

This chain connects TRBV20-1 to TRBJ1-2; D ambiguous. The V end was cut by 3 bases, the J end by 3 bases, with 8 bases between. In germline, CDR1 is DFQATT, CDR2 SNEGSKA (reference sequence). CDR3 size: 12 residues. The CDR3 DNA follows: TGCAGTGCTAGTCACAGAGACTATGGCTACACCTTC. Translating gives CSASHRDYGYTF.

The J gene is TRBJ2-2, the V gene TRBV5-1; unclear D gene. Germline V gene sequence: CDR1 SGHRS, CDR2 YFSETQ. Trimming cost V 2 bases and J 1 base, with 6 bases left between them. CDR3 length: 14 residues. CDR3 DNA sequence: TGCGCCAGCAGCTTCGAGAAGAACACCGGGGAGCTGTTTTTT. Its translation is CASSFEKNTGELFF.